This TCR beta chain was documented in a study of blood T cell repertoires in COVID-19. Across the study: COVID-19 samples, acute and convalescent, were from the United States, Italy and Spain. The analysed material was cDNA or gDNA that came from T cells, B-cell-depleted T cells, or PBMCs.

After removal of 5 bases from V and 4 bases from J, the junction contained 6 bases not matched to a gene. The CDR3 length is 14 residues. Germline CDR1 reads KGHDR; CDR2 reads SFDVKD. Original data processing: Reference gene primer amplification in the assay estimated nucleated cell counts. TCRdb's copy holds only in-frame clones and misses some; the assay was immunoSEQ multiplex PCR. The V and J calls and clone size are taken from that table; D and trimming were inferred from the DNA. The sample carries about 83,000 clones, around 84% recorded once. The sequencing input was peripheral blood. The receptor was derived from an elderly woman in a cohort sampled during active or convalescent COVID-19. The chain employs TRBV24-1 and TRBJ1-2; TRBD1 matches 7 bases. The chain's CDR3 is CATSAMDRSYGYTF. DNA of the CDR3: TGTGCCACCAGTGCCATGGACAGGTCCTATGGCTACACCTTC.